These T cell receptor beta chains were read from a single sample in a study of T cell changes during pregnancy in multiple sclerosis. Libraries were prepared by immunoSEQ multiplex PCR; TCRdb keeps only in-frame clonotypes and omits some of them. The profile covers around 100,000 clones, with roughly 92% appearing a single time and less than 2% taken by the ten largest. This material consisted of peripheral blood, taken in the third trimester of pregnancy. The receptors here all came from a female donor with multiple sclerosis, enrolled in a pregnancy study. Each CDR3 is given with its conserved first and last residue. Fields, in order: D gene, J gene, clone size, V gene, CDR3 DNA, CDR3 protein. D genes are given only for firm matches. Expanded clones get a size class; other rows say once, few or many, or leave the size out.

>.|TRBJ2-6|.|TRBV9
TGTGCCAGCAGCCGGAGGGGGGGTGGGGCCAACGTCCTGACTTTC
CASSRRGGGANVLTF
>.|TRBJ1-4|.|TRBV28
TGTGCCAGCAGTTCCCCTCCGGGTGAAAAACTGTTTTTT
CASSSPPGEKLFF
>.|TRBJ1-5|.|TRBV6-4
TGTGCCAGCAGTGGGGACTTTCTGGGCAATCAGCCCCAGCATTTT
CASSGDFLGNQPQHF
>.|TRBJ1-1|few|TRBV6-1
TGTGCCAGCCAACTTTCGGGGAACACTGAAGCTTTCTTT
CASQLSGNTEAFF
>.|TRBJ1-2|.|TRBV29-1
TGCAGCGCACTCCCTTTACGAGGGTACTATGGCTACACCTTC
CSALPLRGYYGYTF
>TRBD2|TRBJ2-7|.|TRBV14
TGTGCCAGCAGCCAAGATCGGGGGGGCCTATCCGAGCAGTACTTC
CASSQDRGGLSEQYF
>.|TRBJ2-5|.|TRBV7-8
TGTGCCAGCAGCTTAGTACTTCAAGAGACCCAGTACTTC
CASSLVLQETQYF
>TRBD1|TRBJ2-5|few|TRBV5-1
TGCGCCAGCAGCTTGGAAGGACAGGGTAAAGAGACCCAGTACTTC
CASSLEGQGKETQYF
>TRBD1|TRBJ2-7|few|TRBV6-6
TGTGCCAGCAGTTTCACAGGGGGCTCTAGGGAGCAGTACTTC
CASSFTGGSREQYF
>TRBD1|TRBJ1-3|.|TRBV6-5
TGTGCCAGCAGGTCGACAGGGTCAACTGGAAACACCATATATTTT
CASRSTGSTGNTIYF
>TRBD2|TRBJ2-1|.|TRBV9
TGTGCCAGCAGCCTAGCAGGAGGGGCTAGCGGGGGGTTTGGCGATGAGCAGTTCTTC
CASSLAGGASGGFGDEQFF
>TRBD2|TRBJ2-3|.|TRBV9
TGTGCCAGCAGCGCGCTCACGGGGGAGGGGACAGATACGCAGTATTTT
CASSALTGEGTDTQYF
>TRBD1|TRBJ1-5|.|TRBV25-1
TGTGCCAGCAGTCGATCAGGGGGGAATCAGCCCCAGCATTTT
CASSRSGGNQPQHF
>TRBD2|TRBJ2-7|.|TRBV30
TGTGCCTGGAGGTCCCCGGGACTAGCGGGGGGGGGCTACGAGCAGTACTTC
CAWRSPGLAGGGYEQYF
>TRBD1|TRBJ1-1|few|TRBV6-4
TGTGCCAGCACTACTGCCGGGACAGAGAACACTGAAGCTTTCTTT
CASTTAGTENTEAFF
>TRBD2|TRBJ2-7|once|TRBV14
TGTGCCAGCAGCCCACTAGCGCGGACCTACGAGCAGTACTTC
CASSPLARTYEQYF
>TRBD2|TRBJ2-1|.|TRBV5-5
TGTGCCAGCAGCTTAGGGACTAGCGGGAAGGGTGAGCAGTTCTTC
CASSLGTSGKGEQFF
>.|TRBJ1-2|.|TRBV7-9
TGTGCCAGCAGCTTCAGCTATGGCTACACCTTC
CASSFSYGYTF
>TRBD1|TRBJ2-3|.|TRBV28
TGTGCCAGCAGTTCGGGACAGCGATATACGCAGTATTTT
CASSSGQRYTQYF
>TRBD2|TRBJ2-1|.|TRBV6-5
TGTGCCAGCAGTCCCCGGCGGGAGGGCCGAAATGAGCAGTTCTTC
CASSPRREGRNEQFF
>.|TRBJ1-4|.|TRBV5-1
TGCGCCAGCAGCCATGAGGGCAACAGAGAAAAACTGTTTTTT
CASSHEGNREKLFF
>.|TRBJ2-6|.|TRBV5-1
TGCGCCAGCAGCTTGGGAGGGAATGGGGCCAACGTCCTGACTTTC
CASSLGGNGANVLTF
>TRBD1|TRBJ2-7|.|TRBV6-6
TGTGCCAGCACCCCTACCGGGACAGGGGTTTTCGAGCAGTACTTC
CASTPTGTGVFEQYF
>TRBD2|TRBJ2-2|.|TRBV9
TGTGCCAGCAGCGTAGGGGGACTAGCGGCCGGGGAGCTGTTTTTT
CASSVGGLAAGELFF
>TRBD2|TRBJ2-7|.|TRBV27
TGTGCCAGCAGTTTATTGCCCGGGACTAGCGGGAGCGAGCAGTACTTC
CASSLLPGTSGSEQYF
>.|TRBJ2-7|.|TRBV20-1
TGCAGTGCTAACGGGTACGAGCAGTACTTC
CSANGYEQYF